This paragraph covers one T cell receptor (beta chain) sequence. The antigen is undetermined. The sample originates from a study of CD8+CD57+ T cells in acquired aplastic anemia. Study overall: Sorted CD4+ and CD8+ cells gave a mean 3.2 ug DNA, range about 0.19 to 27.4 ug.

Findings of the study overall: Found in both controls and patients were around 30 CD8+ CDR3 sequences. Significance was not reached for CD8+ Simpson's diversity between patients and controls.

Germline V gives CDR1 WNHNN, CDR2 SYGVQD (reference sequence). The V and J ends lost 4 bases and 1 base respectively, with 8 bases between them. This CDR3 region has 13 residues. Genomic DNA templated the TCR beta VDJ and CDR3 profiling. TCRdb reprocessed the reads via MiXCR and lists one record per CDR3 protein. The sample comprises some 170,000 distinct CDR3 sequences, approximately 43% of which are singletons, and approximately 1% rests with the top ten. The sequencing input was sorted CD4+, CD8+, or CD8+CD57+ T cells (not recorded which) from PBMCs. The clonotype originates from a human donor in good health. This chain connects TRBV10-1 to TRBJ2-7; weak D call: TRBD1 (6 bases). CDR3 protein: CASSGGHSYEQYF. CDR3 nucleotides: TGCGCCAGCAGTGGGGGACATTCCTACGAGCAGTACTTC.